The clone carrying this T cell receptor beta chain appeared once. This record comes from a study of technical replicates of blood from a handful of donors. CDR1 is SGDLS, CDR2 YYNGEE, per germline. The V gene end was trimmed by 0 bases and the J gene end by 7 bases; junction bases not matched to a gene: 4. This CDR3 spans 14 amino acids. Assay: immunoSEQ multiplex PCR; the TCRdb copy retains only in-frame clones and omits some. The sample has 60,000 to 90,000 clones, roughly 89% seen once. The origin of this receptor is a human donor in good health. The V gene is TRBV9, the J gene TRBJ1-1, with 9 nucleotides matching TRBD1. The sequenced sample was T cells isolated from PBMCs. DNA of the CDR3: TGTGCCAGCAGCGTAGGGACAGGGGCATTTGAAGCTTTCTTT. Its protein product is CASSVGTGAFEAFF.